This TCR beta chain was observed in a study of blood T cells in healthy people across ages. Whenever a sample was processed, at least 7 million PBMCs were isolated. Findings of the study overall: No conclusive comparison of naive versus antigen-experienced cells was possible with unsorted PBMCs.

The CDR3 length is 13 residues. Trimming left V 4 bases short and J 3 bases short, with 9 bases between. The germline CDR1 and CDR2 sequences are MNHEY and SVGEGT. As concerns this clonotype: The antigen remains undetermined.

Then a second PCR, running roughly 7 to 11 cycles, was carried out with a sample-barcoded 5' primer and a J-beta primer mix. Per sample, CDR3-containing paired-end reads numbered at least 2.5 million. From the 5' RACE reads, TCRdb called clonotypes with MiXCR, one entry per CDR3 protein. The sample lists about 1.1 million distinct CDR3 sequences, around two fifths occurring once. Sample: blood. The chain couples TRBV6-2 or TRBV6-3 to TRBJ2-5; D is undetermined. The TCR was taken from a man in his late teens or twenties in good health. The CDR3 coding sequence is TGTGCCAGCAGTTCGGCGAGAGAAGAGACCCAGTACTTC. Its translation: CASSSAREETQYF.